One sample yielded the 8 T cell receptor beta chains listed below, sequenced in a study of identifying expanded T cells in peripheral blood. Produced via immunoSEQ multiplex PCR; TCRdb's table is partial and in-frame only. Of about 94,000 clones in the sample, 88% were seen once. The sample was blood. All receptors derive from a person between 18 and 75 years old in good health.

The rearrangement joins TRBV5-8 to TRBJ1-4; tentative D call: TRBD1 (5 bases). There are 15 residues in the CDR3. The V end lost 1 base, the J end lost 4 bases, and 11 bases lay between the germline ends. The germline gives CDR1 SGHTS, CDR2 YDEGEE. The CDR3 loop reads CASSLPGGDNEKLFF. The DNA of the CDR3 is TGTGCCAGCAGCTTGCCGGGGGGTGATAATGAAAAACTGTTTTTT.

The chain has TRBV6-1 and TRBJ1-1; D is unresolved. Germline assignment: CDR1 MNHNS and CDR2 SASEGT. Trimming took off 1 base at V and 4 bases at J, with 16 bases between the two ends. The CDR3 totals 16 residues. The CDR3 region has the DNA TGTGCCAGCAGTGAAGAGTTGTGGGGAGCGGCCACTGAAGCTTTCTTT. Its protein product is CASSEELWGAATEAFF.

The V gene is TRBV30, the J gene TRBJ1-1; TRBD1 aligns across 7 bases. Germline assignment: CDR1 GTSNPN and CDR2 SVGIG (reference sequence). The CDR3 runs to 12 residues. The junction had 8 bases not matched to a gene; V was cut back by 5 bases and J by 8 bases. The CDR3 loop reads CAWGLWGQEAFF. The CDR3 DNA is TGTGCCTGGGGCCTGTGGGGACAGGAAGCTTTCTTT.

The J gene is TRBJ2-7, the V gene TRBV6-1; D not certain. Trimming left V 7 bases short and J 3 bases short, with 13 bases between. The germline V gene encodes CDR1 MNHNS and CDR2 SASEGT. The CDR3 runs to 13 residues. CDR3 in amino acids: CASTEGSNYEQYF. The CDR3 nucleotides read TGTGCCAGCACCGAAGGGTCGAACTACGAGCAGTACTTC.

The chain employs TRBV4-3 and TRBJ1-2; 7 bases are a match to TRBD1. After removal of 1 base from V and 8 bases from J, the junction contained 10 bases not matched to a gene. Germline V gene lookup returns CDR1 LGHNA and CDR2 YSLEER. This CDR3 contains 15 residues. CDR3 in amino acids: CASSQAAGQFDGYTF. The CDR3 DNA follows: TGCGCCAGCAGCCAAGCCGCGGGACAGTTTGACGGCTACACCTTC.

V is TRBV2 and J is TRBJ2-1, with 7 positions matching TRBD2. The CDR3 runs to 15 residues. V was pared by 6 bases and J by 9 bases, with 14 bases of the junction left unmatched. CDR1 is SNHLY and CDR2 is FYNNEI in the germline V gene. The CDR3 protein is CASSEREGLLVEQFF. In DNA form, the CDR3 reads TGTGCCAGCAGCGAAAGGGAGGGTTTATTAGTTGAGCAGTTCTTC. Looking up the rest from reference TRBV2 and TRBJ2-1 gives the full variable domain: EPEVTQTPSHQVTQMGQEVILRCVPISNHLYFYWYRQILGQKVEFLVSFYNNEISEKSEIFDDQFSVERPDGSNFTLKIRSTKLEDSAMYFCASSEREGLLVEQFFGPGTRLTVL.

Concerning this clone itself: Distinct nucleotide sequences in the sample also encode this CDR3. The V gene is TRBV5-1, the J gene TRBJ2-5; D not certain. CDR1 is SGHRS and CDR2 is YFSETQ in the germline V gene. The germline V and J ends were trimmed by 4 bases and 2 bases, with 3 bases remaining between them. There are 11 residues in the CDR3. The CDR3 protein is CASSLQETQYF. Here the CDR3 DNA reads TGCGCCAGCAGCCTTCAAGAGACCCAGTACTTC.

CDR3 amino acids: CASSLTSNEQFF. The CDR3 nucleotides are TGTGCCAGCAGCCTCACTAGCAATGAGCAGTTCTTC. The V and J genes are TRBV7-3 and TRBJ2-1, with TRBD2 as a possible D gene (5 bases). Deletions cut 5 bases from V and 6 bases from J, with 8 bases between. Germline V CDR1 and CDR2: SGHTA, FQGTGA. This CDR3 spans 12 amino acids.